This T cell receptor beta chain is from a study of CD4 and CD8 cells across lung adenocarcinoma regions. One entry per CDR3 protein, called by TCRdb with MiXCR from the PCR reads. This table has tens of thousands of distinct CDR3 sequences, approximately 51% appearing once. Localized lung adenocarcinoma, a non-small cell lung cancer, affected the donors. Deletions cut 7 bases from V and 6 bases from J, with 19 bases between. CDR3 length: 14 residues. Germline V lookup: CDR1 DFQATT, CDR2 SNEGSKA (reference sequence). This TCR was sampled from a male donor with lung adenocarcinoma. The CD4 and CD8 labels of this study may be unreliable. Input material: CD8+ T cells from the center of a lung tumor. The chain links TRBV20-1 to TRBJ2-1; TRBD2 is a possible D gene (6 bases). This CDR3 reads CSVNLAPPSNEQFF. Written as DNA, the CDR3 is TGCAGTGTCAACCTAGCGCCTCCCAGCAATGAGCAGTTCTTC.